The subject of this entry is one T cell receptor (beta chain). Its target is unknown. This entry comes from a study of T-cell memory formation after mild COVID-19. General study points: Several responding clones turned up in pre-infection memory, indicating that cross-reactive memory may have taken part.

TCRdb called the 5' RACE reads again in MiXCR, with one record for every CDR3 protein. The data hold approximately 490,000 distinct CDR3 sequences, with 20% observed a single time. Sequenced input: PBMCs or a T cell subset sorted from them (not recorded which). This TCR was sampled from an adult woman who had mild COVID-19 (a few samples of this study predate the infection). Cell type and time point are not known.

DNA of the CDR3: TGCGCCAGCAGCTCATTGTGGGCCCCCGAAGCGGGAGGACGCACAGATACGCAGTATTTT. Its translation is CASSSLWAPEAGGRTDTQYF. The V and J genes are TRBV5-1 and TRBJ2-3; TRBD2 agrees at 9 bases. Germline-derived CDR1 and CDR2 are SGHRS and YFSETQ. V trimming: 3 bases; J trimming: 1 base; junction bases outside the gene matches: 18. The CDR3 has 20 residues.